A single sample is the source of the 23 T cell receptor beta chains below, sequenced in a study of blood T cell repertoires in COVID-19. Clones were read by immunoSEQ multiplex PCR, and TCRdb kept only the in-frame ones, dropping some. The data contain some 170,000 clones, 75% to 80% of them singletons. Material for sequencing was peripheral blood. The receptors originated from a woman aged 65 to 85 with acute or convalescent COVID-19.

For this clone: Germline and junction disagree at one end, which may indicate a read error. The chain employs TRBV5-1 and TRBJ2-7, with TRBD2 identical over 10 bases. The CDR3 has 14 residues. Germline CDR1 and CDR2: SGHRS and YFSETQ. Written as DNA, the CDR3 is TGCGCCCGCAGCGGGGGGGGACTCTCCTACGAGCAGTACTTC. Its translation is CARSGGGLSYEQYF.

The V and J genes are TRBV24-1 and TRBJ2-7; D unclear. Trimming removed 4 bases at V and 2 bases at J, with 8 bases between. Germline V gene lookup returns CDR1 KGHDR and CDR2 SFDVKD. This CDR3 region has 13 residues. The CDR3 protein is CATSDAATYEQYF. CDR3 bases: TGTGCCACCAGTGACGCGGCTACCTACGAGCAGTACTTC.

The chain has TRBV4-2 and TRBJ2-3; TRBD2 matches at 7 bases. Germline CDR1 LGHNA, CDR2 YNFKEQ. This CDR3 is 16 amino acids long. J was trimmed by 6 bases and V by 0 bases; bases with no gene match: 9. As DNA, the CDR3 is TGTGCCAGCAGCCAAGATCTGGCGGGAGAAGATGATACGCAGTATTTT. Translation: CASSQDLAGEDDTQYF.

The chain joins TRBV27 to TRBJ1-6; TRBD1 aligns across 8 bases. CDR3 length equals 14 residues. Germline CDR1 reads MNHEY; CDR2 reads SMNVEV (reference sequence). Trimming cost V 6 bases and J 7 bases; bases outside gene matches: 5. The CDR3 DNA reads TGTGCCAGCAGGGAGACAGGGGTAAATTCACCCCTCCACTTT. Translation: CASRETGVNSPLHF.

This chain uses TRBV2 with TRBJ2-2; TRBD2 matches at 11 bases. Trimming removed 8 bases from V and 4 bases from J; junction bases left unmatched: 6. The germline V gene has CDR1 SNHLY and CDR2 FYNNEI. This CDR3 spans 15 amino acids. The CDR3 reads CASLPGLAVTGELFF. Written as DNA, the CDR3 is TGTGCCAGCCTACCGGGACTAGCGGTCACCGGGGAGCTGTTTTTT.

As for this clone: The same CDR3 is also encoded by other DNA sequences in this sample. This sequence joins TRBV5-5 and TRBJ1-5, with D possibly being TRBD1 (5 bases). Germline CDR1 SGHKS, CDR2 YYEKEE (reference sequence). Trimming pared 2 bases from V and 5 bases from J, leaving 11 bases between. The CDR3 has 14 residues. The CDR3: CASSLGTDYQPQHF. CDR3 sequence (DNA): TGTGCCAGCAGCTTAGGGACTGACTATCAGCCCCAGCATTTT.

The rearrangement links TRBV4-1 to TRBJ1-2; no definite D call. This CDR3 spans 15 amino acids. Germline CDR1 MGHRA, CDR2 YSYEKL. Trimming took 1 base from V and 2 from J, leaving 11 bases between them. DNA of the CDR3: TGCGCCAGCAGCCAAGGGCGGGCGGGGAACTATGGCTACACCTTC. Encoded protein: CASSQGRAGNYGYTF.

The genes are TRBV27 and TRBJ1-6; D perhaps matches TRBD1 (5 bases). Trimming removed 1 base at V and 8 bases at J, with 9 bases between. The germline V gene encodes CDR1 MNHEY and CDR2 SMNVEV (reference sequence). The CDR3 sequence is 14 residues long. This CDR3 reads CASSLWGVDSPLHF. CDR3 DNA sequence: TGTGCCAGCAGTTTATGGGGGGTTGATTCACCCCTCCACTTT.

The rearrangement links TRBV27 to TRBJ2-3, with 8 bases fitting TRBD2. V lost 5 bases to trimming and J lost 6 bases; unmatched junction nucleotides: 16. The CDR3 spans 17 residues. Germline V gene sequence: CDR1 MNHEY, CDR2 SMNVEV (reference sequence). CDR3 sequence: CASSTRGLAVVGDTQYF. In DNA form, the CDR3 reads TGTGCCAGCAGTACCCGAGGACTAGCTGTGGTAGGGGATACGCAGTATTTT.

The chain combines TRBV19 with TRBJ2-4, with unresolved D. Trimming pared 5 bases from V and 6 bases from J, leaving 11 bases between. The germline gives CDR1 LNHDA, CDR2 SQIVND (reference sequence). The CDR3 is 13 residues long. The CDR3 nucleotides read TGTGCCAGTAGTGTTAATCCGGGAAACATTCAGTACTTC. Protein sequence: CASSVNPGNIQYF.

This rearrangement joins TRBV11-3 to TRBJ1-4; the D is unclear. The V gene lost 2 bases and the J gene lost 4 bases, with 17 bases spanning the gap. The CDR3 consists of 17 residues. Per germline, CDR1 SGHNT and CDR2 YENEEA. CDR3 sequence (DNA): TGTGCCAGCAGCTTAAGATGCGAGTATCCCCTTAATGAAAAACTGTTTTTT. Translation gives CASSLRCEYPLNEKLFF.

This clone was counted ten times or more. The gene calls are TRBV24-1 and TRBJ1-5; D unclear. The germline V and J ends were trimmed by 4 bases and 0 bases, with 6 bases remaining between them. The CDR3 totals 14 residues. Germline V gene sequence: CDR1 KGHDR, CDR2 SFDVKD. The CDR3 DNA reads as TGTGCCACCAGTGAACTAAATAGCAATCAGCCCCAGCATTTT. It codes for CATSELNSNQPQHF.

The gene calls are TRBV7-2 and TRBJ2-3; possibly TRBD2 for D (6 bases). CDR3 length equals 14 residues. CDR1 and CDR2 (germline): SGHTA, FQGNSA. The V end lost 6 bases, the J end lost 5 bases, and 15 bases lay between the germline ends. CDR3 DNA: TGTGCCAGCAGAAGGCGGGATGGGGTAGATACGCAGTATTTT. Its translation: CASRRRDGVDTQYF. Variable domain in full (rest from reference TRBV7-2 and TRBJ2-3): GAGVSQSPSNKVTEKGKDVELRCDPISGHTALYWYRQSLGQGLEFLIYFQGNSAPDKSGLPSDRFSAERTGGSVSTLTIQRTQQEDSAVYLCASRRRDGVDTQYFGPGTRLTVL.

The chain links TRBV6-6 to TRBJ1-1; D is uncertain. V lost 8 bases to trimming and J lost 6 bases, with 13 bases between them. The germline CDR1 and CDR2 sequences are MNHNY and SVGAGI (reference sequence). The CDR3 covers 12 residues. The CDR3 region has the DNA TGTGCCAGCGCCCCCAGCGTCCCTGAAGCTTTCTTT. It encodes CASAPSVPEAFF.

This clone has ten or more counts. The chain couples TRBV30 to TRBJ1-1; D is possibly TRBD1 (5 bases). CDR1 is GTSNPN, CDR2 SVGIG, per germline (reference sequence). The CDR3 runs 14 residues. V lost 0 bases to trimming and J lost 4 bases, with 12 bases between them. Here the CDR3 DNA reads TGTGCCTGGAGTGTGGGTGGGGGGGGCACTGAAGCTTTCTTT. Encoded protein: CAWSVGGGGTEAFF.

The genes are TRBV5-8 and TRBJ1-5, with D perhaps TRBD1 (5 bases). There are 15 residues in the CDR3. V was cut by 2 bases and J by 2 bases, with 11 bases left in between. Germline values: CDR1 SGHTS, CDR2 YDEGEE. The CDR3 DNA sequence: TGTGCCAGCAGCTTCCGGGGGGGAGGCAATCAGCCCCAGCATTTT. Encoded protein: CASSFRGGGNQPQHF.

CDR3 in amino acids: CASSFGTSGYEQYF. The CDR3 nucleotides are TGCGCCAGCAGCTTCGGGACTAGCGGATACGAGCAGTACTTC. The J gene is TRBJ2-7, the V gene TRBV5-1; 11 bases map to TRBD2. The J segment lost 4 bases and the V segment lost 2 bases, leaving 2 bases of the junction unmatched. The CDR3 extends over 14 amino acids. Germline V gives CDR1 SGHRS, CDR2 YFSETQ.

This rearrangement joins TRBV28 to TRBJ1-6; 7 nucleotides align to TRBD1. There are 16 residues in the CDR3. V was clipped by 7 bases and J by 5 bases; unmatched bases: 11. Per the germline V gene, CDR1 is MDHEN and CDR2 is SYDVKM. CDR3 residues: CASTIGPGQNNSPLHF. As DNA, the CDR3 is TGTGCCAGCACCATCGGACCGGGACAGAATAATTCACCCCTCCACTTT. The full variable domain, in which reference TRBV28 and TRBJ1-6 provide the parts outside the CDR3, is DVKVTQSSRYLVKRTGEKVFLECVQDMDHENMFWYRQDPGLGLRLIYFSYDVKMKEKGDIPEGYSVSREKKERFSLILESASTNQTSMYLCASTIGPGQNNSPLHFGNGTRLTVT.

The chain is built from TRBV18 and TRBJ2-7; 9 bases line up with TRBD2. The CDR3 contains 15 residues. The germline V gene has CDR1 KGHSH and CDR2 LQKENI. The V and J ends lost 0 bases and 3 bases, in that order; junction bases with no gene match: 3. The CDR3 loop is CASSPPLAGVYEQYF. The DNA of the CDR3 is TGTGCCAGCTCACCACCGTTAGCGGGAGTCTACGAGCAGTACTTC.

The chain combines TRBV2 with TRBJ2-1; D is possibly TRBD2 (6 bases). The CDR3 extends over 15 amino acids. V was pared by 2 bases and J by 5 bases, with 13 bases between. Germline values: CDR1 SNHLY, CDR2 FYNNEI. CDR3 coding DNA: TGTGCCAGCAGTGAAACTAGCCAGGCAAACAATGAGCAGTTCTTC. Its protein product is CASSETSQANNEQFF.

V and J are TRBV5-1 and TRBJ2-7; 9 nucleotides match TRBD2. J gave up 0 bases and V 9 bases, and 25 bases lay outside the gene matches. The CDR3 runs 20 residues. Germline-derived CDR1 and CDR2 are SGHRS and YFSETQ. The CDR3 nucleotides read TGCGCCACCGTGAGTGGGGGGGCTTTCGGACTAGCGAGACTCTCCTACGAGCAGTACTTC. As protein: CATVSGGAFGLARLSYEQYF.

The chain is built from TRBV3-1 (or the pseudogene TRBV3-2) and TRBJ2-5, with 10 bases aligning to TRBD2. The CDR3 has 17 amino acids. Germline V gives CDR1 LGHDT, CDR2 YNNKEL (reference sequence). Trimming removed 0 bases from V and 5 bases from J; junction bases left unmatched: 9. The CDR3 DNA is TGTGCCAGCAGCCAAGATCGTCTAGCGGGAGTCGGGGAGACCCAGTACTTC. This sequence encodes CASSQDRLAGVGETQYF.

V usage is TRBV9 and J usage is TRBJ1-4; 7 bases are shared with TRBD1. The germline V gene has CDR1 SGDLS and CDR2 YYNGEE. The junction had 7 bases not matched to a gene; V was cut back by 0 bases and J by 11 bases. This CDR3 has 14 residues. CDR3 in DNA: TGTGCCAGCAGCGTAGGAGGGGGCAGGGGGAAACTGTTTTTT. Its translation is CASSVGGGRGKLFF.